Below, one T cell receptor (beta chain) is given with its context. This record belongs to a study of brain T cells in children with intractable seizures. Produced via immunoSEQ multiplex PCR; TCRdb's table is partial and in-frame only. The sample has around 80,000 clones; roughly 89% are singletons. Sequenced material: peripheral blood, taken at surgery. The source is a girl aged 2 to 10 with Rasmussen encephalitis and intractable seizures.

The CDR3 loop is CASSTNGMGYGYTF. The CDR3, as DNA: TGTGCCAGTAGTACGAACGGGATGGGCTATGGCTACACCTTC. J is TRBJ1-2 and V is TRBV19; D gene uncertain. From germline, CDR1 is LNHDA and CDR2 SQIVND (reference sequence). V was shortened by 4 bases and J by 4 bases, with 13 bases between the two germline ends. This CDR3 comprises 14 residues.